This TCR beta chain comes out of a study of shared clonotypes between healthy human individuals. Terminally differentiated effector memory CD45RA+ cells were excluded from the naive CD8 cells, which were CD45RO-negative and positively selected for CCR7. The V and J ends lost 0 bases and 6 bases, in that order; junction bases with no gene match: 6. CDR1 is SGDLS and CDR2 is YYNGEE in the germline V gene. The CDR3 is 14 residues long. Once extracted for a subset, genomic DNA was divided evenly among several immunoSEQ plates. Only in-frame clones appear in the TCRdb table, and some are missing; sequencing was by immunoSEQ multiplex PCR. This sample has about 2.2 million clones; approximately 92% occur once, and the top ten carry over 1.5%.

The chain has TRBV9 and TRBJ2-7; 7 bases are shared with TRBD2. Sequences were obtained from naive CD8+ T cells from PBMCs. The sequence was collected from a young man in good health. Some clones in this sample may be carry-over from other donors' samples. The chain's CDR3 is CASSVGGRTLEQYF. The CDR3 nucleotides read TGTGCCAGCAGCGTAGGCGGGAGAACCCTCGAGCAGTACTTC.